This passage covers 32 T cell receptor beta chains from one sample sequenced in a study of regulatory T cells in long-lasting Graves disease. Indicated time point: persistent/refractory GD, antithyroid drugs over 5 years with positive TRAb. The authors made the TCR library using RNA they extracted from PBMCs. iRepertoire HTBI primers and Arm-PCR of CDR3 regions built TCR beta libraries. TCRdb itself ran the multiplex PCR reads through MiXCR, one entry per CDR3 protein. This sample carries around 340,000 distinct CDR3 sequences, 15% to 20% of them seen once, and the ten largest clones take less than 30%. The sample in question was peripheral blood mononuclear cells (PBMCs), obtained when the disease was refractory, from a patient treated with antithyroid drugs. These receptors were collected from a female donor with Graves disease.

This clonotype was observed a handful of times. The CDR3 nucleotides are TGTGCCAGCAGCCCAACCTCAGGGACAGGGGACATTCAGTACTTC. Protein sequence: CASSPTSGTGDIQYF. The V gene is TRBV3-1, the J gene TRBJ2-4; TRBD1 matches at 10 bases. Germline CDR1 LGHDT, CDR2 YNNKEL (reference sequence). With V trimmed by 4 bases and J by 8 bases, 8 bases remained unmatched. This CDR3 comprises 15 residues. Using reference TRBV3-1 and TRBJ2-4 for the parts outside the CDR3, the full variable domain is DTAVSQTPKYLVTQMGNDKSIKCEQNLGHDTMYWYKQDSKKFLKIMFSYNNKELIINETVPNRFSPKSPDKAHLNLHINSLELGDSAVYFCASSPTSGTGDIQYFGAGTRLSVL.

This clonotype has a handful of counts. The V call is TRBV30, the J call TRBJ1-1, with 7 bases that match TRBD1. CDR3 length equals 14 residues. The germline gives CDR1 GTSNPN, CDR2 SVGIG (reference sequence). V was pared by 3 bases and J by 7 bases, with 11 bases of the junction left unmatched. This CDR3 reads CAWSGPGQHFEAFF. DNA of the CDR3: TGTGCCTGGAGCGGACCGGGACAGCATTTTGAAGCTTTCTTT.

The chain joins TRBV5-1 to TRBJ1-5; the D gene is possibly TRBD1 (6 bases). V was pared by 3 bases and J by 1 base, with 8 bases between. The CDR3 loop spans 14 amino acids. Germline CDR1 and CDR2: SGHRS and YFSETQ. DNA for the CDR3: TGCGCCAGCAGCTCGGGGGGCAGCAATCAGCCCCAGCATTTT. This translates into CASSSGGSNQPQHF.

This clonotype was recorded many times. The chain links TRBV11-1 to TRBJ2-2, with D perhaps TRBD1 (6 bases). Germline CDR1 is SGHAT and CDR2 is FQDESV (reference sequence). The CDR3 has 14 residues. The ends were cut back, 3 bases at V and 4 bases at J, with 9 bases in the middle. CDR3 loop: CASSFEGGTGELFF. The CDR3 DNA sequence: TGTGCCAGCAGCTTCGAAGGGGGCACCGGGGAGCTGTTTTTT.

The rearrangement links TRBV7-2 to TRBJ2-4, with D maybe TRBD2 (6 bases). The germline V and J ends were trimmed by 3 bases and 0 bases, with 12 bases remaining between them. This CDR3 is built from 16 residues. Germline CDR1 reads SGHTA; CDR2 reads FQGNSA. CDR3 DNA: TGTGCCAGCAGCTTCGGGACTCTGGCAGCCAAAAACATTCAGTACTTC. Translating it yields CASSFGTLAAKNIQYF.

This clonotype showed up just a few times. The chain recombines TRBV27 with TRBJ1-6; possibly TRBD1 for D (6 bases). CDR1 and CDR2 from the germline V gene are MNHEY and SMNVEV (reference sequence). V was clipped by 2 bases and J by 0 bases, with 17 bases between them. The CDR3 contains 19 residues. The CDR3 DNA follows: TGTGCCAGCAGTTTAAGGGGGGGCGCCTTCAACTCCTATAATTCACCCCTCCACTTT. Protein product: CASSLRGGAFNSYNSPLHF.

This clonotype was detected only a few times. The chain couples TRBV29-1 to TRBJ2-5, with D tentatively TRBD1 (5 bases). Trimming left V 6 bases short and J 1 base short, with 15 bases between. The CDR3 covers 14 residues. The germline V gene encodes CDR1 SQVTM and CDR2 ANQGSEA. The CDR3 here is CSVSREFGQETQYF. The CDR3 DNA reads TGCAGCGTCTCCAGGGAATTTGGCCAAGAGACCCAGTACTTC.

This clonotype appeared a few times. This chain uses TRBV4-1 with TRBJ1-5, with D unresolved. This CDR3 has 15 residues. Germline V gene lookup returns CDR1 MGHRA and CDR2 YSYEKL. Trimming removed 0 bases at V and 7 bases at J, with 13 bases between. The CDR3: CASSQEGSLTQPQHF. The CDR3 DNA reads TGCGCCAGCAGCCAAGAAGGCAGCCTTACCCAGCCCCAGCATTTT.

The chain joins TRBV7-2 to TRBJ2-5; 8 bases are shared with TRBD2. This CDR3 has 14 amino acids. CDR1 and CDR2 from the germline V gene are SGHTA and FQGNSA. The junction had 6 bases not matched to a gene; V was cut back by 0 bases and J by 9 bases. Here the CDR3 reads CASSLAFSGGPQYF. CDR3 DNA: TGTGCCAGCAGCTTAGCGTTCAGCGGGGGACCCCAGTACTTC.

This clonotype was seen repeatedly, ten times or more. The V and J genes are TRBV27 and TRBJ1-6; D might be TRBD1 (5 bases). CDR1 is MNHEY, CDR2 SMNVEV, per germline (reference sequence). CDR3 length: 14 residues. Trimming shortened V by 5 bases and J by 10 bases, and 15 bases separated the two germline ends. CDR3 sequence reads: CASSPGTRGSPLHF. The CDR3 nucleotides are TGTGCCAGCAGTCCCGGGACCCGAGGCTCACCCCTCCACTTT.

The chain couples TRBV10-3 to TRBJ1-1; TRBD1 matches 8 bases. Germline CDR1 and CDR2: ENHRY and SYGVKD. The CDR3 length is 13 residues. Unmatched junction bases numbered 4, after V lost 9 bases and J lost 1 base. Written as DNA, the CDR3 is TGTGCCATGGCCGGGACAGGGAACACTGAAGCTTTCTTT. Its translation: CAMAGTGNTEAFF.

The V call is TRBV7-9, the J call TRBJ2-7; perhaps TRBD2 as D (5 bases). The CDR3 spans 12 residues. Trimming pared 8 bases from V and 7 bases from J, leaving 15 bases between. Germline V gene data show CDR1 as SEHNR and CDR2 as FQNEAQ (reference sequence). In DNA form, the CDR3 reads TGTGCCAGCTCCTCACTAGAGAGGGAGCAGTACTTC. The encoded protein is CASSSLEREQYF.

The table lists this clonotype with many counts. The chain carries TRBV11-3 and TRBJ2-1; the D gene is possibly TRBD2 (7 bases). Germline lookup yields CDR1 SGHNT and CDR2 YENEEA. The CDR3 is 18 amino acids. Trimming cost V 5 bases and J 0 bases, with 20 bases left between them. In nucleotides, the CDR3 is TGTGCCAGCAGCCCCTCTGGACTAGGGGGTGGCTCCTACAATGAGCAGTTCTTC. This translates into CASSPSGLGGGSYNEQFF.

V is TRBV29-1 and J is TRBJ2-5; TRBD2 might be the D (7 bases). The J call may be in error: the DNA end matches TRBJ2-1 better. CDR1 is SQVTM and CDR2 is ANQGSEA in the germline V gene. The CDR3 sequence is 12 residues long. CDR3 sequence reads: CSYPWGGDEQFF. DNA of the CDR3: TGCAGCTACCCGTGGGGGGGCGATGAGCAGTTCTTC.

The chain carries TRBV10-3 and TRBJ2-7; 12 positions match TRBD2. The V gene's germline CDR1 is ENHRY and CDR2 SYGVKD. The CDR3 is made up of 13 amino acids. Trimming at V came to 10 bases and at J to 4 bases, leaving 5 bases not matched to a gene. The CDR3 loop reads CASGTSGQYEQYF. The CDR3 region has the DNA TGTGCCAGCGGGACTAGCGGGCAATACGAGCAGTACTTC.

In this sample, this clonotype turned up a few times. This chain connects TRBV19 to TRBJ1-2, with a possible D match to TRBD1 (6 bases). V was pared by 4 bases and J by 2 bases, with 17 bases between. The CDR3 contains 16 residues. The germline V gene has CDR1 LNHDA and CDR2 SQIVND (reference sequence). CDR3 bases: TGTGCCAGTAGTACTGCCATTAAACAGGGAAACTATGGCTACACCTTC. This sequence encodes CASSTAIKQGNYGYTF.

This clonotype has more than one count but fewer than ten. At one of its ends the junction is not consistent with the germline gene, which may arise from a read error. The V and J genes are TRBV6-1 and TRBJ1-2; the D gene is possibly TRBD1 (6 bases). This CDR3 has 13 residues. Germline V gene lookup returns CDR1 MNHNS and CDR2 SASEGT. Here the CDR3 DNA reads TGTGCCGGCACGACAGGTCCTAACTATGGTTACACCTTC. It specifies CAGTTGPNYGYTF.

This clonotype occurred many times. The genes are TRBV7-2 and TRBJ2-5; 12 nucleotides match TRBD2. J was trimmed by 4 bases and V by 0 bases; bases with no gene match: 3. The CDR3 has 16 amino acids. Germline V lookup: CDR1 SGHTA, CDR2 FQGNSA. The CDR3 DNA sequence: TGTGCCAGCAGCTTAGCGAAGACTAGCGGGGGAGAGACCCAGTACTTC. Translating it yields CASSLAKTSGGETQYF.

This clonotype was found many times. V usage is TRBV2 and J usage is TRBJ1-6; 7 bases match TRBD1. V shed 2 bases, J shed 9 bases, and the junction held 7 bases outside the gene matches. CDR3 length: 15 amino acids. Germline V CDR1 and CDR2: SNHLY, FYNNEI. The CDR3: CASSERDSSRSPLHF. CDR3 in DNA: TGTGCCAGCAGTGAAAGGGACAGTAGCCGTTCACCCCTCCACTTT.

This clonotype was picked up many times. CDR3 amino acids: CASSYPPGRGGNQPQHF. CDR3 bases: TGTGCCAGCAGTTACCCACCGGGCCGGGGTGGCAATCAGCCCCAGCATTTT. The J gene is TRBJ1-5, the V gene TRBV6-5; no clear D. In germline, CDR1 is MNHEY, CDR2 SVGAGI. There are 17 residues in the CDR3. V lost 2 bases and J 2 bases, leaving 16 bases between the germline ends.

This clonotype was seen a few times. V is TRBV7-9 and J is TRBJ1-2; D is ambiguous. The V end lost 2 bases, the J end lost 4 bases, and 11 bases lay between the germline ends. The CDR3 runs to 14 residues. In germline, CDR1 is SEHNR, CDR2 FQNEAQ (reference sequence). The CDR3, as DNA: TGTGCCAGCAGCTTACCTGACGGATTCTATGGCTACACCTTC. It is translated as CASSLPDGFYGYTF.

Many counts were recorded for this clonotype. J is TRBJ2-7 and V is TRBV6-9, with D tentatively TRBD1 (6 bases). Germline CDR1 is MNHGY and CDR2 is SVAAGI. The CDR3 is made up of 16 amino acids. V was trimmed by 3 bases and J by 0 bases, leaving 15 bases between them. CDR3 protein: CASSYASGHLSYEQYF. In DNA form, the CDR3 reads TGTGCCAGCAGTTACGCCTCGGGACACCTCTCCTACGAGCAGTACTTC.

This clonotype was counted at least ten times. The chain has TRBV27 and TRBJ2-5; tentative D call: TRBD2 (6 bases). Germline V CDR1 and CDR2: MNHEY, SMNVEV (reference sequence). Trimming cost V 3 bases and J 1 base, with 12 bases left between them. This CDR3 spans 15 amino acids. CDR3 region: CASSFWQGGQETQYF. CDR3 nucleotide sequence: TGTGCCAGCAGTTTTTGGCAGGGAGGCCAAGAGACCCAGTACTTC.

This clonotype was counted a few times. J is TRBJ2-2 and V is TRBV14; D gene ambiguous. The CDR3 spans 17 residues. V was trimmed by 0 bases and J by 0 bases, leaving 11 bases between them. The V gene's germline CDR1 is SGHDN and CDR2 FVKESK. Here the CDR3 reads CASSQDLTATNTGELFF. The CDR3 DNA follows: TGTGCCAGCAGCCAAGATCTAACAGCTACGAACACCGGGGAGCTGTTTTTT.

This clonotype was found many times. The chain combines TRBV6-1 with TRBJ1-4; the D gene is possibly TRBD1 (5 bases). The germline V gene encodes CDR1 MNHNS and CDR2 SASEGT. CDR3 size: 15 residues. V was shortened by 2 bases and J by 11 bases, with 18 bases between the two germline ends. This chain's CDR3 is CASSERTGSVDKLFF. The CDR3 bases are TGTGCCAGCAGTGAACGTACAGGATCAGTCGATAAACTGTTTTTT.

This clonotype was detected only a few times. The chain carries TRBV7-2 and TRBJ2-7; maybe TRBD2 (6 bases). Trimming shortened V by 0 bases and J by 4 bases, and 13 bases separated the two germline ends. There are 15 residues in the CDR3. Per the germline V gene, CDR1 is SGHTA and CDR2 is FQGNSA. The CDR3 DNA follows: TGTGCCAGCAGCTTAGCCGGCGGGGTTGCATACGAGCAGTACTTC. This sequence encodes CASSLAGGVAYEQYF.

In regard to this clonotype: It may be a read error: a sequence one base away is much more abundant. The chain links TRBV2 to TRBJ2-6, with TRBD2 as a possible D gene (5 bases). This CDR3 has 14 residues. CDR1 and CDR2 from the germline V gene are SNHLY and FYNNEI. The germline V and J ends were trimmed by 6 bases and 2 bases, with 8 bases remaining between them. CDR3: CASSGVPGANVLTF. The CDR3 nucleotides are TGTGCCAGCAGCGGGGTACCTGGGGCCAACGTCCTGACTTTC.

This clonotype was seen a handful of times. The V gene is TRBV5-1, the J gene TRBJ2-5, with D tentatively TRBD1 (6 bases). Looked up from germline, CDR1 is SGHRS and CDR2 is YFSETQ. The CDR3 is made up of 14 amino acids. The V end lost 2 bases, the J end lost 1 base, and 9 bases lay between the germline ends. CDR3 in amino acids: CASSFTGTQETQYF. The CDR3 nucleotides read TGCGCCAGCAGCTTCACAGGGACCCAAGAGACCCAGTACTTC.

This clonotype was observed a single time. The junction departs from germline at one end; a sequencing error may be responsible. The V and J genes are TRBV28 and TRBJ1-4; 7 nucleotides align to TRBD1. Germline loops: CDR1 MDHEN, CDR2 SYDVKM. The CDR3 consists of 15 residues. The CDR3 loop is CASSSIDRVGEKLFF. The CDR3 DNA reads as TGTGCCAGCAGTTCGATCGACAGGGTGGGTGAAAAACTGTTTTTC.

About this clonotype: Since a much larger clone is just one base distant, this may be a read error. The chain employs TRBV5-1 and TRBJ2-5; D is possibly TRBD2 (7 bases). From germline, CDR1 is SGHRS and CDR2 YFSETQ. The CDR3 contains 14 residues. The CDR3 DNA follows: TGCGCCAGCAGGGCTTGGGGGGGCCAAGAGACCCAGCACTTC. It is translated as CASRAWGGQETQHF.

This chain links TRBV7-9 with TRBJ2-7, with D unresolved. The CDR3 sequence is 13 residues long. The germline V and J ends were trimmed by 6 bases and 3 bases, with 12 bases remaining between them. CDR1 SEHNR and CDR2 FQNEAQ come from the germline V gene (reference sequence). The CDR3 loop reads CASRPLGDYEQYF. In nucleotides, the CDR3 is TGTGCCAGCAGACCCCTTGGGGACTACGAGCAGTACTTC.

This chain joins TRBV20-1 and TRBJ2-7, with TRBD1 matching 8 bases. With 2 bases clipped from V and 4 bases from J, the junction kept 4 bases outside the gene matches. Germline V gene lookup returns CDR1 DFQATT and CDR2 SNEGSKA (reference sequence). The CDR3 length is 13 residues. CDR3 DNA: TGCAGTGCTAGAATACAGGGGGGTTACGAGCAGTACTTC. This translates into CSARIQGGYEQYF.